The 15 T cell receptor beta chains given below trace back to one sample, sequenced in a study of T cell responses to AZD1222 COVID-19 vaccine. Data came from immunoSEQ multiplex PCR; TCRdb stores just in-frame clones and leaves some out. The sample yields tens of thousands of clones, about 88% seen once. The specimen comprised peripheral blood, sampled on day 0 of AZD1222 vaccination. Receptors were obtained from an adult in good health.

The sample holds a few counts of this clone. This sample includes further DNA sequences coding for the same CDR3. This chain joins TRBV2 and TRBJ2-3; a weak D match, TRBD2 (5 bases). Germline CDR1 is SNHLY and CDR2 is FYNNEI. V dropped 4 bases and J dropped 0 bases, with 11 bases sitting between them. The CDR3 is made up of 15 amino acids. This chain's CDR3 is CASSGLSVSTDTQYF. The CDR3 DNA sequence: TGTGCCAGCAGTGGCCTTAGCGTAAGCACAGATACGCAGTATTTT.

V is TRBV12-3 or TRBV12-4 and J is TRBJ2-7; the match to TRBD1 covers 7 bases. Trimming cost V 6 bases and J 5 bases; bases outside gene matches: 7. The CDR3 has 13 residues. The CDR3 is CASSIDREHEQYF. In DNA form, the CDR3 reads TGTGCCAGCAGCATTGACAGGGAACACGAGCAGTACTTC.

The genes are TRBV6-5 and TRBJ2-3; D unresolved. CDR3 length equals 14 residues. The V end was cut by 2 bases, the J end by 0 bases, with 6 bases between. The V gene's germline CDR1 is MNHEY and CDR2 SVGAGI. CDR3 DNA: TGTGCCAGCAGTTACGCGGACAGCACAGATACGCAGTATTTT. It is translated as CASSYADSTDTQYF.

This sequence joins TRBV19 and TRBJ2-1, with D possibly TRBD2 on 6 matching bases. V lost 3 bases, J lost 4 bases, and 7 bases lay in between. CDR3 length equals 13 residues. Germline V CDR1 and CDR2: LNHDA, SQIVND (reference sequence). CDR3 nucleotides: TGTGCCAGTAGTATCGGGACTTACAATGAGCAGTTCTTC. Translated, it gives CASSIGTYNEQFF. Combining the CDR3 with reference TRBV19 and TRBJ2-1 gives the whole variable domain DGGITQSPKYLFRKEGQNVTLSCEQNLNHDAMYWYRQDPGQGLRLIYYSQIVNDFQKGDIAEGYSVSREKKESFPLTVTSAQKNPTAFYLCASSIGTYNEQFFGPGTRLTVL.

The rearrangement uses TRBV6-5 and TRBJ2-7, with 9 bases matching TRBD1. Germline trimming cut 2 bases from V and 5 bases from J; bases unmatched to any gene: 1. The CDR3 consists of 13 residues. CDR1 is MNHEY, CDR2 SVGAGI, per germline. CDR3 residues: CASSYRDRDEQYF. As DNA, the CDR3 is TGTGCCAGCAGTTACAGGGACAGGGACGAGCAGTACTTC.

The rearrangement joins TRBV2 to TRBJ2-7, with D perhaps TRBD1 (5 bases). The CDR3 runs to 11 residues. Trimming removed 8 bases from V and 5 bases from J, with 10 bases in between. CDR1 and CDR2 from the germline V gene are SNHLY and FYNNEI. In nucleotides, the CDR3 is TGTGCCAGCGTAAAGGGGCACGAGCAGTACTTC. This sequence encodes CASVKGHEQYF.

V and J are TRBV4-2 and TRBJ1-1; the match to TRBD1 covers 7 bases. From germline, CDR1 is LGHNA and CDR2 YNFKEQ. Losses at the gene ends were 0 bases for V and 13 bases for J; bases not matched to a gene: 8. CDR3 length equals 13 residues. The CDR3 nucleotides read TGTGCCAGCAGCCAAGATATCCGCCAGGGGGTTTTCTTT. Residues: CASSQDIRQGVFF.

The chain combines TRBV7-2 with TRBJ2-7; 10 bases are a match to TRBD1. The CDR3 totals 15 residues. Germline V CDR1 and CDR2: SGHTA, FQGNSA. With 3 bases clipped from V and 2 bases from J, the junction kept 4 bases outside the gene matches. The chain's CDR3 is CASSFSGTGAYEQYF. In nucleotides, the CDR3 is TGTGCCAGCAGCTTCTCCGGGACAGGGGCCTACGAGCAGTACTTC.

This sequence joins TRBV12-5 and TRBJ2-3; D not certain. V gave up 6 bases and J gave up 6 bases, with 16 bases separating them. From germline, CDR1 is LGHNT and CDR2 FRNRAP. This CDR3 has 14 residues. The CDR3 loop reads CASGWAEAPDTQYF. The CDR3 DNA reads TGTGCTAGTGGGTGGGCCGAGGCCCCGGATACGCAGTATTTT. Using reference TRBV12-5 and TRBJ2-3 for the parts outside the CDR3, the full variable domain is DARVTQTPRHKVTEMGQEVTMRCQPILGHNTVFWYRQTMMQGLELLAYFRNRAPLDDSGMPKDRFSAEMPDATLATLKIQPSEPRDSAVYFCASGWAEAPDTQYFGPGTRLTVL.

The chain uses TRBV2 and TRBJ2-7; no clear D. Deletions cut 8 bases from V and 1 base from J, with 12 bases between. The CDR3 has 13 amino acids. Per germline, CDR1 SNHLY and CDR2 FYNNEI. The CDR3 DNA follows: TGTGCCAGCCACAAGGGCAAGTCCTACGAGCAGTACTTC. Encoded protein: CASHKGKSYEQYF.

This chain links TRBV25-1 with TRBJ2-3; TRBD1 aligns across 8 bases. V shed 3 bases and J 3 bases; nucleotides not matched to a gene: 5. There are 15 residues in the CDR3. Germline V lookup: CDR1 MGHDK, CDR2 SYGVNS. The CDR3 DNA reads TGTGCCAGCAGTGAGGACAGGGACCCAACAGATACGCAGTATTTT. Translation: CASSEDRDPTDTQYF.

The chain recombines TRBV27 with TRBJ2-1; 10 positions agree with TRBD2. V lost 7 bases to trimming and J lost 4 bases; unmatched junction nucleotides: 1. The length of the CDR3 is 13 residues. Germline V gene sequence: CDR1 MNHEY, CDR2 SMNVEV (reference sequence). Written as DNA, the CDR3 is TGTGCCAGCACGACTAGCGGGTACAATGAGCAGTTCTTC. As protein: CASTTSGYNEQFF.

J is TRBJ1-4 and V is TRBV3-1 (or the pseudogene TRBV3-2); the D is unclear. The CDR3 runs 15 residues. The ends were cut back, 0 bases at V and 4 bases at J, with 9 bases in the middle. Germline-derived CDR1 and CDR2 are LGHDT and YNNKEL (reference sequence). CDR3 amino acids: CASSQEKGFNEKLFF. The CDR3 DNA reads TGTGCCAGCAGCCAAGAAAAAGGTTTTAATGAAAAACTGTTTTTT.

V is TRBV18 and J is TRBJ2-5, with D perhaps matching TRBD2 (6 bases). The CDR3 runs to 15 residues. Trimming removed 6 bases at V and 2 bases at J, with 16 bases between. The germline CDR1 and CDR2 sequences are KGHSH and LQKENI. CDR3 in amino acids: CASSTQMAGQETQYF. For the CDR3, the DNA is TGTGCCAGCTCCACCCAAATGGCGGGGCAAGAGACCCAGTACTTC.

The V and J genes are TRBV19 and TRBJ1-3, with D unclear. Trimming removed 6 bases at V and 4 bases at J, with 19 bases between. The CDR3 runs to 16 residues. Germline CDR1 is LNHDA and CDR2 is SQIVND (reference sequence). The CDR3 region has the DNA TGTGCCAGTAGGCCGGTCATGGCCCACTCGGGAAACACCATATATTTT. It is translated as CASRPVMAHSGNTIYF. The whole variable domain, filled in from reference TRBV19 and TRBJ1-3, reads DGGITQSPKYLFRKEGQNVTLSCEQNLNHDAMYWYRQDPGQGLRLIYYSQIVNDFQKGDIAEGYSVSREKKESFPLTVTSAQKNPTAFYLCASRPVMAHSGNTIYFGEGSWLTVV.